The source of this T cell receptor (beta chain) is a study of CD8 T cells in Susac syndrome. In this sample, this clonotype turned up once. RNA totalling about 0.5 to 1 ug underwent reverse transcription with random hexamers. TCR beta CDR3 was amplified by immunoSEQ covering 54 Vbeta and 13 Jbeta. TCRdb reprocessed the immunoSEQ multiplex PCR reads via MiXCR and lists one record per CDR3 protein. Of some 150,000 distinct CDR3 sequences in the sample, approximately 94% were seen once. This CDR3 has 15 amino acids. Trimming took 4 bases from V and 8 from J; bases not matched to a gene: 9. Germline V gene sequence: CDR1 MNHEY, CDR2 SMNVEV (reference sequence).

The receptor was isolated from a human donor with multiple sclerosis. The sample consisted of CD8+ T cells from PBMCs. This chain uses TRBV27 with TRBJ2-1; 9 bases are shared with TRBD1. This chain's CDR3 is CASSSVGTGWHEQFF. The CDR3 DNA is TGTGCCAGCAGTTCGGTAGGGACAGGGTGGCATGAGCAGTTCTTC.